A single sample is the source of the 31 T cell receptor beta chains below, sequenced in a study of T cells after yellow fever vaccination. TCRdb recomputed calls from the 5' RACE reads with MiXCR, one row per CDR3 protein. The repertoire includes around 610,000 distinct CDR3 sequences, 13% of them detected once, and over 11% sits in the top ten. The sample in question was PBMCs, obtained on the day of the yellow fever booster vaccination. The source is a man aged 25-45 years who received the YFV17D yellow fever vaccine.

This clonotype appeared a few times. The genes are TRBV12-3 or TRBV12-4 and TRBJ2-1; D remains unclear. The CDR3 sequence is 15 residues long. Between the trimmed V and J ends, which lost 3 bases and 7 bases, there was a span of 16 bases. The CDR3 DNA reads as TGTGCCAGCAGTTTGCCGGGCCCCCTTTGGAATGAGCAGTTCTTC. It translates to CASSLPGPLWNEQFF.

This chain connects TRBV6-2 or TRBV6-3 to TRBJ2-1, with 7 nucleotides matching TRBD1. The CDR3 contains 13 residues. V shed 5 bases, J shed 5 bases, and the junction held 3 bases outside the gene matches. Germline values: CDR1 MNHEY, CDR2 SVGEGT. The CDR3 DNA reads as TGTGCCAGCAGTCGGCAGGGGGACAATGAGCAGTTCTTC. This sequence encodes CASSRQGDNEQFF.

This chain uses TRBV7-2 with TRBJ2-2; the D is unclear. The CDR3 is 13 residues long. Trimming cost V 3 bases and J 4 bases, with 6 bases left between them. Germline V gene sequence: CDR1 SGHTA, CDR2 FQGNSA. Here the CDR3 DNA reads TGTGCCAGCAGCTTCTCTCTCACCGGGGAGCTGTTTTTT. Amino acids: CASSFSLTGELFF.

This clonotype appeared many times. The chain couples TRBV5-5 to TRBJ2-2, with D maybe TRBD2 (6 bases). Germline values: CDR1 SGHKS, CDR2 YYEKEE (reference sequence). The CDR3 runs to 15 residues. Trimming removed 4 bases from V and 6 bases from J, with 16 bases in between. The CDR3 bases are TGTGCCAGCAGCGTATTAGGAGGGTCGTCCGGGGAGCTGTTTTTT. Its protein is CASSVLGGSSGELFF.

This clonotype was seen ten or more times. V is TRBV15 and J is TRBJ2-7, with 12 bases lining up with TRBD1. In germline, CDR1 is LNHNV, CDR2 YYDKDF (reference sequence). The length of the CDR3 is 18 residues. V dropped 3 bases and J dropped 1; count of bases not matched to a gene: 10. CDR3 nucleotide sequence: TGTGCCACCAGCAGGGATACCGGGACAGGGGGCAGGTCCTACGAGCAGTACTTC. Translating gives CATSRDTGTGGRSYEQYF.

V and J are TRBV30 and TRBJ2-7; D remains ambiguous. CDR1 and CDR2 from the germline V gene are GTSNPN and SVGIG (reference sequence). The CDR3 loop spans 13 amino acids. Trimming removed 1 base from V and 2 bases from J, with 9 bases in between. The CDR3: CAWSARPPYEQYF. The CDR3 DNA reads as TGTGCCTGGAGTGCCAGGCCACCCTACGAGCAGTACTTC.

The table lists this clonotype with a few counts. The chain is built from TRBV7-2 and TRBJ2-5, with D possibly matching TRBD1 (6 bases). V was cut by 4 bases and J by 5 bases, with 14 bases left in between. CDR1 is SGHTA, CDR2 FQGNSA, per germline. This CDR3 is built from 14 residues. This chain's CDR3 is CASSSFSGVETQYF. DNA of the CDR3: TGTGCCAGCAGCTCCTTCTCAGGGGTGGAGACCCAGTACTTC. The full variable domain, with the rest looked up from reference TRBV7-2 and TRBJ2-5, is GAGVSQSPSNKVTEKGKDVELRCDPISGHTALYWYRQSLGQGLEFLIYFQGNSAPDKSGLPSDRFSAERTGGSVSTLTIQRTQQEDSAVYLCASSSFSGVETQYFGPGTRLLVL.

This clonotype was counted ten times or more. The J gene is TRBJ2-4, the V gene TRBV5-5; unclear D gene. V was shortened by 6 bases and J by 1 base, with 5 bases between the two germline ends. CDR1 and CDR2 from the germline V gene are SGHKS and YYEKEE (reference sequence). This CDR3 comprises 12 residues. The CDR3 coding sequence is TGTGCCAGCACCGGGGCCAAAAACATTCAGTACTTC. Its protein is CASTGAKNIQYF.

This chain uses TRBV5-1 with TRBJ2-1, with 7 bases aligning to TRBD2. This CDR3 is 18 amino acids long. Germline assignment: CDR1 SGHRS and CDR2 YFSETQ. The ends lost 3 bases at V and 7 bases at J; junction bases unmatched: 19. The CDR3 spells CASSSSTSGGGSTNEQFF. The DNA of the CDR3 is TGCGCCAGCAGCTCCTCGACATCGGGGGGAGGGAGTACGAATGAGCAGTTCTTC.

This clonotype has a handful of counts. The rearrangement uses TRBV12-3 or TRBV12-4 and TRBJ2-7, with 10 bases lining up with TRBD1. The CDR3 is made up of 16 amino acids. The J segment lost 7 bases and the V segment lost 3 bases, leaving 12 bases of the junction unmatched. The CDR3 sequence is CASSLGRQGAGREQYF. The CDR3 DNA reads as TGTGCCAGCAGTTTGGGTCGACAGGGGGCCGGACGAGAGCAGTACTTC.

This clonotype has a handful of counts. The V call is TRBV12-5, the J call TRBJ2-7; 7 bases agree with TRBD1. The germline V gene encodes CDR1 LGHNT and CDR2 FRNRAP. V was clipped by 1 base and J by 9 bases; unmatched bases: 9. The CDR3 has 14 amino acids. CDR3 in DNA: TGTGCTAGTGGTTTGGGACAGGGACCCGGGGCGCAGTACTTC. Translated, it gives CASGLGQGPGAQYF. Drawing the rest from reference TRBV12-5 and TRBJ2-7, the complete variable domain is DARVTQTPRHKVTEMGQEVTMRCQPILGHNTVFWYRQTMMQGLELLAYFRNRAPLDDSGMPKDRFSAEMPDATLATLKIQPSEPRDSAVYFCASGLGQGPGAQYFGPGTRLTVT.

V gene TRBV14 combines with J gene TRBJ2-7; D uncertain. CDR1 is SGHDN and CDR2 is FVKESK in the germline V gene. The length of the CDR3 is 11 residues. Between the trimmed V and J ends, which lost 1 base and 9 bases, there was a span of 7 bases. CDR3 region: CASSQGVTQYF. The CDR3 nucleotides read TGTGCCAGCAGCCAAGGCGTCACGCAGTACTTC.

This clonotype was detected a few times. This chain uses TRBV12-3 or TRBV12-4 with TRBJ2-1; D is tentatively TRBD1 or TRBD2 (6 bases each). Trimming pared 5 bases from V and 10 bases from J, leaving 15 bases between. The CDR3 runs to 13 residues. CDR3 residues: CASSPDTGREQFF. DNA for the CDR3: TGTGCCAGCAGTCCAGACACAGGGAGGGAGCAGTTCTTC.

There are a few counts of this clonotype. V is TRBV4-2 and J is TRBJ2-2; the D is unclear. From germline, CDR1 is LGHNA and CDR2 YNFKEQ. The CDR3 spans 14 residues. Trimming removed 0 bases at V and 6 bases at J, with 8 bases between. This chain's CDR3 is CASSQDRHAGELFF. CDR3 nucleotide sequence: TGTGCCAGCAGCCAAGATAGACACGCCGGGGAGCTGTTTTTT.

The V call is TRBV6-2 or TRBV6-3, the J call TRBJ2-5; 14 bases match TRBD2. CDR3 length: 18 residues. Germline CDR1 MNHEY, CDR2 SVGEGT. V was pared by 5 bases and J by 1 base, with 9 bases of the junction left unmatched. The CDR3 DNA follows: TGTGCCAGCAGTGCAAGACTAGCGGGAGGGCCTCCCCAAGAGACCCAGTACTTC. This codes for CASSARLAGGPPQETQYF.

This clonotype was seen repeatedly, ten times or more. The chain has TRBV18 and TRBJ2-1; TRBD2 is a possible D gene (6 bases). The germline gives CDR1 KGHSH, CDR2 LQKENI. Between the trimmed V and J ends, which lost 0 bases and 0 bases, there was a span of 9 bases. CDR3 length: 16 residues. In DNA form, the CDR3 reads TGTGCCAGCTCACCACCAGGCGGGAACTCCTACAATGAGCAGTTCTTC. Protein sequence: CASSPPGGNSYNEQFF.

The chain joins TRBV19 to TRBJ1-1, with D possibly matching TRBD1 (6 bases). CDR1 is LNHDA, CDR2 SQIVND, per germline (reference sequence). The V end was cut by 7 bases, the J end by 3 bases, with 15 bases between. This CDR3 is built from 14 residues. In DNA form, the CDR3 reads TGTGCCAGTACCCCAGACAGGCCATACACTGAAGCTTTCTTT. Translating it yields CASTPDRPYTEAFF.

This clonotype was counted only a few times. V is TRBV4-1 and J is TRBJ2-1; TRBD2 aligns across 8 bases. The CDR3 totals 17 residues. The germline CDR1 and CDR2 sequences are MGHRA and YSYEKL. V lost 6 bases to trimming and J lost 1 base; unmatched junction nucleotides: 11. The CDR3 loop reads CASSPGRAGISYNEQFF. CDR3 in DNA: TGCGCCAGCAGTCCCGGGAGGGCCGGTATTTCCTACAATGAGCAGTTCTTC.

The chain uses TRBV18 and TRBJ2-6; D not certain. Germline V gene sequence: CDR1 KGHSH, CDR2 LQKENI. The CDR3 consists of 17 residues. With 2 bases removed from V and 1 base from J, the gap between germline ends came to 12 bases. As DNA, the CDR3 is TGTGCCAGCTCACCATCGCAGCTCCTATCTGGGGCCAACGTCCTGACTTTC. Its protein product is CASSPSQLLSGANVLTF.

The CDR3 nucleotides are TGTGCCAGCAGTGGGTCAGGGTTCTATGGCTACACCTTC. It specifies CASSGSGFYGYTF. The chain uses TRBV2 and TRBJ1-2, with D possibly being TRBD1 (5 bases). V was clipped by 4 bases and J by 4 bases, with 10 bases between them. This CDR3 has 13 amino acids. Germline CDR1 reads SNHLY; CDR2 reads FYNNEI.

This clonotype was seen a few times. The V gene is TRBV11-3, the J gene TRBJ2-2; 7 bases agree with TRBD1. V shed 5 bases and J 6 bases; nucleotides not matched to a gene: 9. This CDR3 has 15 residues. Germline V gives CDR1 SGHNT, CDR2 YENEEA. This CDR3 reads CASSPRTGQAGELFF. CDR3 sequence (DNA): TGTGCCAGCAGCCCGAGGACAGGACAAGCCGGGGAGCTGTTTTTT.

This clonotype appeared a few times. The chain combines TRBV20-1 with TRBJ2-1; 11 bases line up with TRBD2. V shed 0 bases and J 1 base; nucleotides not matched to a gene: 2. CDR1 and CDR2 from the germline V gene are DFQATT and SNEGSKA (reference sequence). This CDR3 is built from 16 residues. CDR3 amino acids: CSARDLAGGSYNEQFF. As DNA, the CDR3 is TGCAGTGCTAGAGATCTAGCGGGAGGATCCTACAATGAGCAGTTCTTC.

A few counts support this clonotype. The gene calls are TRBV5-8 and TRBJ1-5; D possibly corresponds to TRBD1 (6 bases). The V and J ends lost 4 bases and 3 bases respectively, with 11 bases between them. The CDR3 totals 14 residues. Germline V lookup: CDR1 SGHTS, CDR2 YDEGEE. CDR3: CASSGTGPNQPQHF. As DNA, the CDR3 is TGTGCCAGCAGCGGAACAGGGCCCAATCAGCCCCAGCATTTT.

This clonotype has more than one count but fewer than ten. The chain carries TRBV4-3 and TRBJ2-7, with 7 bases identical to TRBD1. The CDR3 loop spans 14 amino acids. The V gene end was trimmed by 5 bases and the J gene end by 3 bases; junction bases not matched to a gene: 7. Germline CDR1 is LGHNA and CDR2 is YSLEER. CDR3 protein: CASSARQGSYEQYF. CDR3 DNA: TGCGCCAGCAGCGCTCGACAGGGAAGCTACGAGCAGTACTTC.

The chain is built from TRBV19 and TRBJ1-5; 7 bases agree with TRBD1. The CDR3 consists of 16 residues. The V gene's germline CDR1 is LNHDA and CDR2 SQIVND (reference sequence). Trimming cost V 6 bases and J 6 bases; bases outside gene matches: 14. CDR3 in DNA: TGTGCCAGTAGCCCGACCCAAGGGACAGTAATTCAGCCCCAGCATTTT. It yields the protein CASSPTQGTVIQPQHF.

The CDR3 protein is CASRSLGLAGIGGETQYF. The CDR3 DNA follows: TGTGCCAGCCGATCACTTGGACTAGCGGGAATAGGGGGAGAGACCCAGTACTTC. The chain recombines TRBV28 with TRBJ2-5; TRBD2 matches 12 bases. The V segment lost 8 bases and the J segment 4 bases; nucleotides outside the gene matches: 17. The germline CDR1 and CDR2 sequences are MDHEN and SYDVKM. The CDR3 length is 18 residues.

This clonotype has more than one count but fewer than ten. This chain joins TRBV10-3 and TRBJ2-3; D might be TRBD1 (6 bases). Deletions cut 6 bases from V and 6 bases from J, with 10 bases between. The CDR3 extends over 12 amino acids. Germline lookup yields CDR1 ENHRY and CDR2 SYGVKD. The CDR3 spells CAIRERGDTQYF. CDR3 in DNA: TGTGCCATCAGAGAAAGGGGGGATACGCAGTATTTT.

The rearrangement uses TRBV27 and TRBJ1-5, with D unclear. The CDR3 length is 14 residues. V shed 6 bases and J shed 0 bases, with 9 bases lying between them. Germline V gene sequence: CDR1 MNHEY, CDR2 SMNVEV (reference sequence). Here the CDR3 reads CASRLGSSNQPQHF. The CDR3 DNA sequence: TGTGCCAGCAGGCTAGGGAGTAGCAATCAGCCCCAGCATTTT.

This sequence joins TRBV6-1 and TRBJ2-2; TRBD2 agrees at 8 bases. The CDR3 is made up of 19 amino acids. CDR1 and CDR2 from the germline V gene are MNHNS and SASEGT. Trimming at V came to 1 base and at J to 2 bases, leaving 12 bases not matched to a gene. CDR3 nucleotides: TGTGCCAGCAGTGAAGGGAAAGGTAGCGGGAATCTAAACACCGGGGAGCTGTTTTTT. Amino acid sequence: CASSEGKGSGNLNTGELFF.

This clonotype was recorded a few times. The CDR3 DNA reads as TGTGCCAGCAGCTTGGGTACAGAAACCGGTGGCTACACCTTC. Its protein is CASSLGTETGGYTF. This chain connects TRBV5-6 to TRBJ1-2; D is undetermined. The CDR3 sequence is 14 residues long. Germline assignment: CDR1 SGHDT and CDR2 YYEEEE. The ends were cut back, 0 bases at V and 7 bases at J, with 13 bases in the middle.

This chain uses TRBV6-5 with TRBJ2-7; 10 positions agree with TRBD1. Trimming took 2 bases from V and 5 from J; bases not matched to a gene: 6. The CDR3 is 15 amino acids. CDR1 MNHEY and CDR2 SVGAGI come from the germline V gene. The DNA for the CDR3 is TGTGCCAGCAGTTACCCCGGGACAGGGGACGACGAGCAGTACTTC. This encodes CASSYPGTGDDEQYF.